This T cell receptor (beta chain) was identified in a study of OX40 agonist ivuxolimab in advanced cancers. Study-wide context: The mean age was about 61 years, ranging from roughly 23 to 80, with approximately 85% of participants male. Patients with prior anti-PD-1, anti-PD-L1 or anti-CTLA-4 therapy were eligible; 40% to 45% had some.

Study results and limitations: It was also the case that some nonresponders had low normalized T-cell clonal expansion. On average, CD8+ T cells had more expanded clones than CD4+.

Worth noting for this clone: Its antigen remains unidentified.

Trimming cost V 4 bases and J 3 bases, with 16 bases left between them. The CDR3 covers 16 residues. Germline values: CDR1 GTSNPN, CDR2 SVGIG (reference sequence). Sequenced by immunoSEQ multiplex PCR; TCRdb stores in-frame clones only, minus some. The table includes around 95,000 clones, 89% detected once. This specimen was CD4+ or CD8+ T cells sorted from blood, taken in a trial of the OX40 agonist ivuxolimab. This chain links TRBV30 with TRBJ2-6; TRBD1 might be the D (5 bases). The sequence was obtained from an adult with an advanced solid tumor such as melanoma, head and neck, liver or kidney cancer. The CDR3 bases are TGTGCCTGGACGGACACGTTTTTTGGTGGGGCCAACGTCCTGACTTTC. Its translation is CAWTDTFFGGANVLTF.